The 22 T cell receptor beta chains below all came from one sample that was sequenced in a study of cytomegalovirus exposure and HLA in healthy donors. With 60 Vbeta and 13 Jbeta primers, the PCR was carried out. Sequencing used immunoSEQ multiplex PCR; TCRdb keeps in-frame clones, though not all of them. The profile shows under 200,000 clones, roughly 88% of them singletons. Sequenced sample: PBMCs. These receptor sequences come from a man aged 45-65 years in good health and CMV-seropositive.

This clone has a handful of counts. The V call is TRBV10-3, the J call TRBJ1-2; 7 bases map to TRBD1. Unmatched junction bases numbered 2, after V lost 7 bases and J lost 3 bases. CDR1 is ENHRY and CDR2 is SYGVKD in the germline V gene. The CDR3 extends over 12 amino acids. CDR3 loop: CAINRGDYGYTF. The CDR3 bases are TGTGCCATCAACAGGGGCGACTATGGCTACACCTTC.

This clone has only a few counts. V is TRBV4-1 and J is TRBJ2-1, with D perhaps matching TRBD2 (6 bases). Germline-derived CDR1 and CDR2 are MGHRA and YSYEKL. The CDR3 runs 17 residues. V shed 2 bases and J shed 2 bases, with 16 bases lying between them. The CDR3 loop is CASSQSDLAIAYNEQFF. CDR3 in DNA: TGCGCCAGCAGCCAATCTGACCTAGCGATTGCCTACAATGAGCAGTTCTTC.

This clone was recorded a few times. This chain joins TRBV6-5 and TRBJ2-5; unclear D gene. Between the trimmed V and J ends, which lost 4 bases and 2 bases, there was a span of 5 bases. The CDR3 has 12 residues. Looked up from germline, CDR1 is MNHEY and CDR2 is SVGAGI. The CDR3 nucleotides read TGTGCCAGCAGTTTACAGCAAGAGACCCAGTACTTC. The encoded protein is CASSLQQETQYF.

This clone was seen a few times. V gene TRBV6-6 combines with J gene TRBJ2-5; tentative D call: TRBD2 (6 bases). Germline V gene sequence: CDR1 MNHNY, CDR2 SVGAGI (reference sequence). The CDR3 runs 15 residues. Trimming pared 4 bases from V and 5 bases from J, leaving 17 bases between. Written as DNA, the CDR3 is TGTGCCAGCAGTTTGGGGGGTCCCCCCTTGGAGACCCAGTACTTC. Translated: CASSLGGPPLETQYF.

The chain combines TRBV15 with TRBJ2-1; possibly TRBD2 for D (5 bases). The germline V gene encodes CDR1 LNHNV and CDR2 YYDKDF (reference sequence). V dropped 0 bases and J dropped 8 bases, with 17 bases sitting between them. The length of the CDR3 is 16 residues. This CDR3 is CATSREHRLPRDEQFF. In DNA form, the CDR3 reads TGTGCCACCAGCAGAGAGCACAGACTCCCGAGGGATGAGCAGTTCTTC.

The CDR3 loop is CAGGAGRTDTQYF. As DNA, the CDR3 is TGTGCCGGGGGGGCAGGACGCACAGATACGCAGTATTTT. The chain is built from TRBV6-6 and TRBJ2-3; a possible D gene is TRBD2 (7 bases). Trimming removed 11 bases from V and 1 base from J, with 13 bases in between. The CDR3 totals 13 residues. Germline V gene lookup returns CDR1 MNHNY and CDR2 SVGAGI (reference sequence).

This clone was found once. This chain joins TRBV7-9 and TRBJ1-2, with 7 bases that match TRBD1. This CDR3 contains 14 residues. Losses at the gene ends were 5 bases for V and 2 bases for J; bases not matched to a gene: 5. Per germline, CDR1 SEHNR and CDR2 FQNEAQ (reference sequence). The CDR3 DNA sequence: TGTGCCAGCAGCCCCCGACAGGGAAACTATGGCTACACCTTC. This encodes CASSPRQGNYGYTF.

The rearrangement uses TRBV18 and TRBJ1-4, with D possibly TRBD1 on 6 matching bases. The CDR3 length is 18 residues. V shed 4 bases and J shed 0 bases, with 18 bases lying between them. CDR1 is KGHSH and CDR2 is LQKENI in the germline V gene. CDR3 in DNA: TGTGCCAGCTCACTGGGACAAATTGGGGGTACAACTAATGAAAAACTGTTTTTT. Its translation is CASSLGQIGGTTNEKLFF.

The chain links TRBV7-6 to TRBJ1-6; D remains ambiguous. V was trimmed by 3 bases and J by 0 bases, leaving 6 bases between them. CDR1 SGHVS and CDR2 FNYEAQ come from the germline V gene. CDR3 length: 15 residues. The CDR3 sequence: CASSLESSYNSPLHF. For the CDR3, the DNA is TGTGCCAGCAGCTTGGAGAGCTCCTATAATTCACCCCTCCACTTT.

For the CDR3, the DNA is TGTGCCAGCAGCCAAGGCTGGCGGGGGGTTAGCACAGATACGCAGTATTTT. It yields the protein CASSQGWRGVSTDTQYF. The chain uses TRBV4-2 and TRBJ2-3; TRBD2 agrees at 8 bases. Germline V CDR1 and CDR2: LGHNA, YNFKEQ. CDR3 length: 17 residues. Trimming at V came to 1 base and at J to 0 bases, leaving 6 bases not matched to a gene.

The chain combines TRBV7-6 with TRBJ1-1; D not resolved. Trimming shortened V by 4 bases and J by 5 bases, and 11 bases separated the two germline ends. Germline V gene sequence: CDR1 SGHVS, CDR2 FNYEAQ. The CDR3 extends over 13 amino acids. The CDR3 reads CASSSRELTEAFF. CDR3 sequence (DNA): TGTGCCAGCAGCTCTAGGGAGTTGACTGAAGCTTTCTTT.

This clone was recorded only once. The CDR3 is CASSSRTGTQETQYF. The CDR3, as DNA: TGTGCCAGCAGTTCCCGGACAGGGACCCAAGAGACCCAGTACTTC. The gene calls are TRBV5-8 and TRBJ2-5, with 8 bases lining up with TRBD1. Germline-derived CDR1 and CDR2 are SGHTS and YDEGEE. V was clipped by 5 bases and J by 1 base; unmatched bases: 7. CDR3 length: 15 residues.

To note about this clone: The junction and the germline gene differ at one end; a read error may be behind it. The V gene is TRBV27, the J gene TRBJ1-1, with D uncertain. Looked up from germline, CDR1 is MNHEY and CDR2 is SMNVEV (reference sequence). There are 14 residues in the CDR3. CDR3 loop: CASSLFGKNTEAFF. The CDR3 DNA reads TGTGCCAGCAGCTTATTCGGGAAAAACACTGAAGCTTTCTTT.

This clone was found once. This rearrangement joins TRBV28 to TRBJ1-2; D perhaps matches TRBD1 (6 bases). In germline, CDR1 is MDHEN, CDR2 SYDVKM. V was pared by 4 bases and J by 6 bases, with 21 bases between. The CDR3 extends over 16 amino acids. CDR3 loop: CASSYGDRRGRDGYTF. The CDR3 DNA sequence: TGTGCCAGCAGTTACGGCGACAGGAGGGGGAGGGATGGCTACACCTTC.

This clone was counted once. The sample carries other DNA sequences with the same CDR3. This chain uses TRBV5-8 with TRBJ1-1; possible D gene TRBD1, 6 bases. Germline CDR1 and CDR2: SGHTS and YDEGEE. V was shortened by 4 bases and J by 11 bases, with 12 bases between the two germline ends. The CDR3 has 11 residues. The CDR3 loop reads CASSRDIGAFF. The DNA for the CDR3 is TGTGCCAGCAGCCGGGACATCGGCGCTTTCTTT.

The chain recombines TRBV7-9 with TRBJ1-4; 8 bases match TRBD1. CDR3 size: 15 residues. CDR1 and CDR2 from the germline V gene are SEHNR and FQNEAQ (reference sequence). V trimming: 7 bases; J trimming: 4 bases; junction bases outside the gene matches: 8. CDR3 amino acids: CASTIGQGINEKLFF. The CDR3 nucleotides are TGTGCCAGCACTATAGGACAGGGCATTAATGAAAAACTGTTTTTT.

The rearrangement joins TRBV5-4 to TRBJ2-1, with 9 nucleotides matching TRBD1. The CDR3 consists of 13 residues. J lost 6 bases, V lost 4 bases, and 2 bases had no gene match. The germline CDR1 and CDR2 sequences are SGHNT and YYREEE (reference sequence). CDR3 region: CASSLDRGNEQFF. The CDR3 nucleotides read TGTGCCAGCAGCCTGGACAGGGGCAATGAGCAGTTCTTC. Full variable domain (missing parts from reference TRBV5-4 and TRBJ2-1): ETGVTQSPTHLIKTRGQQVTLRCSSQSGHNTVSWYQQALGQGPQFIFQYYREEENGRGNFPPRFSGLQFPNYSSELNVNALELDDSALYLCASSLDRGNEQFFGPGTRLTVL.

The chain recombines TRBV19 with TRBJ2-7; no reliable D call. The germline V and J ends were trimmed by 5 bases and 2 bases, with 13 bases remaining between them. The CDR3 sequence is 14 residues long. Germline values: CDR1 LNHDA, CDR2 SQIVND (reference sequence). The CDR3 protein is CASSEQPLPYEQYF. The CDR3 DNA reads TGTGCCAGTAGTGAACAGCCTCTCCCCTACGAGCAGTACTTC.

This clone was picked up one time. V and J are TRBV30 and TRBJ1-2, with D uncertain. With 3 bases removed from V and 3 bases from J, the gap between germline ends came to 17 bases. CDR1 GTSNPN and CDR2 SVGIG come from the germline V gene (reference sequence). This CDR3 comprises 15 residues. In DNA, the CDR3 is TGTGCCTGGAGGGGTGAGGGATTTGGATACTATGGCTACACCTTC. As protein: CAWRGEGFGYYGYTF.

The gene calls are TRBV9 and TRBJ2-3, with D possibly being TRBD2 (5 bases). The germline CDR1 and CDR2 sequences are SGDLS and YYNGEE. The CDR3 length is 15 residues. V was cut by 6 bases and J by 4 bases, with 18 bases left in between. CDR3 region: CASTEGRLAADTQYF. The DNA for the CDR3 is TGTGCCAGCACCGAGGGTAGGTTAGCTGCAGATACGCAGTATTTT.

This clone came up a few times. The V call is TRBV6-5, the J call TRBJ1-4, with TRBD1 matching over 8 bases. CDR1 and CDR2 from the germline V gene are MNHEY and SVGAGI. The V segment lost 0 bases and the J segment 6 bases; nucleotides outside the gene matches: 0. There are 14 residues in the CDR3. The CDR3 region is CASSYSTGDEKLFF. The CDR3 DNA sequence: TGTGCCAGCAGTTACTCGACAGGGGATGAAAAACTGTTTTTT.

The chain recombines TRBV7-6 with TRBJ2-1, with 11 bases aligning to TRBD2. V shed 5 bases and J 7 bases; nucleotides not matched to a gene: 7. CDR1 SGHVS and CDR2 FNYEAQ come from the germline V gene. This CDR3 contains 15 residues. In DNA, the CDR3 is TGTGCCAGCAGCCCACAACTAGCGGGAGAGAATGAGCAGTTCTTC. This encodes CASSPQLAGENEQFF.